This T cell receptor beta chain was recorded in a study of T cells expressing NK-cell markers. This CDR3 region has 15 residues. Germline V gene sequence: CDR1 SGHRS, CDR2 YFSETQ. For each CDR3 protein, TCRdb gives one entry from its re-call of the 5' RACE reads, without DNA. Recorded for this sample: hundreds of thousands of distinct CDR3 sequences. The chain uses TRBV5-1 and TRBJ2-1; TCRdb proposes TRBD1, but this gene call is untestable without DNA. Source material: blood T cells: a sorted CD56 or NKG2C T cell subset, CD4+ or CD8+ T cells, or bulk PBMC T cells (not recorded which). This TCR came from a man aged 18 to 29 in good health. CDR3 region: CASSLEQGSYNEQFF.